Following are 20 T cell receptor beta chains from one sample sequenced in a study of control samples from healthy donors and cancer patients. The repertoire was sequenced with immunoSEQ multiplex PCR; TCRdb's copy has only in-frame clones and lacks some. In the table there are 50,000 to 65,000 clones, approximately 90% of which are singletons. Sequenced sample: PBMCs. The receptors come from a man aged 25 to 40 with colorectal cancer.

The chain recombines TRBV7-9 with TRBJ2-3; perhaps TRBD1 as D (5 bases). The V end was cut by 3 bases, the J end by 3 bases, with 19 bases between. The CDR3 covers 17 residues. Germline assignment: CDR1 SEHNR and CDR2 FQNEAQ (reference sequence). CDR3 sequence (DNA): TGTGCCAGCAGCTTGTTTTCTTGGCAGGGAAGGACAGATACGCAGTATTTT. Translated: CASSLFSWQGRTDTQYF.

This chain joins TRBV6-4 and TRBJ2-2; D is unresolved. Per the germline V gene, CDR1 is MRHNA and CDR2 is SNTAGT. The V gene lost 2 bases and the J gene lost 4 bases, with 8 bases spanning the gap. This CDR3 is 14 amino acids long. The CDR3 DNA reads TGTGCCAGCAGTGACACAGACCGCACCGGGGAGCTGTTTTTT. It specifies CASSDTDRTGELFF.

The chain uses TRBV6-5 and TRBJ2-5; TRBD1 or TRBD2 may be the D gene (5 bases each). The CDR3 sequence is 15 residues long. Deletions cut 3 bases from V and 6 bases from J, with 17 bases between. Germline V gene data show CDR1 as MNHEY and CDR2 as SVGAGI. The CDR3 DNA sequence: TGTGCCAGCAGTTATGTACGGGACCGAAGGCAGACCCAGTACTTC. This codes for CASSYVRDRRQTQYF.

The chain links TRBV29-1 to TRBJ2-1; 10 bases align to TRBD1. Unmatched junction bases numbered 12, after V lost 4 bases and J lost 6 bases. The CDR3 sequence is 16 residues long. CDR1 and CDR2 (germline): SQVTM, ANQGSEA. CDR3 nucleotides: TGCAGCGTTGTCTCGACCGGGACAGGGGACGGCAATGAGCAGTTCTTC. Amino acids: CSVVSTGTGDGNEQFF.

This clone came up once. This chain uses TRBV19 with TRBJ2-3; 10 nucleotides align to TRBD2. J lost 5 bases, V lost 5 bases, and 10 bases had no gene match. Germline V gene sequence: CDR1 LNHDA, CDR2 SQIVND (reference sequence). The CDR3 runs 16 residues. The CDR3 loop is CASSHLVAGGGDTQYF. DNA of the CDR3: TGTGCCAGTAGTCACCTGGTAGCGGGGGGAGGAGATACGCAGTATTTT.

The J gene is TRBJ1-2, the V gene TRBV30; D uncertain. Trimming stripped 4 bases from V and 4 bases from J, with 13 bases between. The CDR3 sequence is 13 residues long. Germline V CDR1 and CDR2: GTSNPN, SVGIG (reference sequence). CDR3 DNA sequence: TGTGCCTGGAACTCGGGATTTCTCTATGGCTACACCTTC. This sequence encodes CAWNSGFLYGYTF.

This sequence joins TRBV5-1 and TRBJ2-2, with 7 bases aligning to TRBD1. The CDR3 spans 13 residues. Per the germline V gene, CDR1 is SGHRS and CDR2 is YFSETQ. The J segment lost 6 bases and the V segment lost 2 bases, leaving 1 base of the junction unmatched. CDR3 bases: TGCGCCAGCAGCTTTACAGGGGCCGGGGAGCTGTTTTTT. Amino acid sequence: CASSFTGAGELFF.

This chain links TRBV3-1 (or the pseudogene TRBV3-2) with TRBJ2-3; 9 bases match TRBD2. CDR3 size: 15 residues. Germline CDR1 reads LGHDT; CDR2 reads YNNKEL (reference sequence). V shed 0 bases and J 10 bases; nucleotides not matched to a gene: 8. The CDR3 loop is CASSQDGAGGLSQYF. For the CDR3, the DNA is TGTGCCAGCAGCCAAGATGGGGCGGGGGGGCTCTCGCAGTATTTT.

J is TRBJ2-7 and V is TRBV4-2; 9 nucleotides agree with TRBD2. The junction had 5 bases not matched to a gene; V was cut back by 2 bases and J by 3 bases. There are 15 residues in the CDR3. The germline V gene has CDR1 LGHNA and CDR2 YNFKEQ. The CDR3 reads CASSQSRGGSYEQYF. In nucleotides, the CDR3 is TGTGCCAGCAGCCAATCGCGGGGGGGTAGCTACGAGCAGTACTTC.

V is TRBV18 and J is TRBJ2-7, with no clear D. V was pared by 5 bases and J by 6 bases, with 14 bases between. The CDR3 extends over 13 amino acids. Germline loops: CDR1 KGHSH, CDR2 LQKENI. This CDR3 is CASSTYIDSEQYV. CDR3 in DNA: TGTGCCAGCTCAACCTATATTGATTCCGAGCAGTACGTC.

The chain combines TRBV6-2 or TRBV6-3 with TRBJ1-2, with D perhaps TRBD1 (5 bases). V was cut by 3 bases and J by 8 bases, with 22 bases left in between. CDR3 size: 16 residues. Per germline, CDR1 MNHEY and CDR2 SVGEGT. For the CDR3, the DNA is TGTGCCAGCAGTTATCCCCCCAGGGCGACTTCCTTGGGCTACACCTTC. It encodes CASSYPPRATSLGYTF.

This clone was seen more than once but under ten times. The chain combines TRBV18 with TRBJ1-5, with TRBD1 as a possible D gene (6 bases). Per germline, CDR1 KGHSH and CDR2 LQKENI. Trimming shortened V by 2 bases and J by 3 bases, and 11 bases separated the two germline ends. This CDR3 is 15 amino acids long. The CDR3 nucleotides are TGTGCCAGCTCACCAGGACAGATCCTCAATCAGCCCCAGCATTTT. This encodes CASSPGQILNQPQHF.

The V call is TRBV9, the J call TRBJ2-1; D tentatively reads TRBD1 or TRBD2 (6 bases each). The CDR3 runs 16 residues. Germline-derived CDR1 and CDR2 are SGDLS and YYNGEE. V lost 1 base, J lost 8 bases, and 19 bases lay in between. CDR3 loop: CASSVNPGAVSDEQFF. The CDR3, as DNA: TGTGCCAGCAGCGTAAACCCGGGGGCTGTTAGCGATGAGCAGTTCTTC.

The CDR3 is CASSSEQGAGNTIYF. CDR3 bases: TGTGCCAGCAGCTCGGAACAGGGGGCAGGAAACACCATATATTTT. The chain uses TRBV9 and TRBJ1-3; 9 positions match TRBD1. This CDR3 has 15 amino acids. After removal of 4 bases from V and 4 bases from J, the junction contained 6 bases not matched to a gene. Germline lookup yields CDR1 SGDLS and CDR2 YYNGEE.

The chain combines TRBV5-4 with TRBJ2-7; TRBD1 agrees at 9 bases. Germline CDR1 and CDR2: SGHNT and YYREEE (reference sequence). V lost 4 bases and J lost 3; bases outside the gene matches: 5. This CDR3 is 14 amino acids long. The CDR3 loop reads CASSRTGVFYEQYF. In DNA form, the CDR3 reads TGTGCCAGCAGCCGGACAGGGGTTTTCTACGAGCAGTACTTC.

This clone was counted once. V gene TRBV11-2 combines with J gene TRBJ1-2, with unresolved D. CDR1 is SGHAT, CDR2 FQNNGV, per germline. CDR3 size: 13 residues. Trimming left V 5 bases short and J 4 bases short, with 11 bases between. The chain's CDR3 is CASSPEGSYGYTF. DNA for the CDR3: TGTGCCAGCAGCCCCGAAGGCTCCTATGGCTACACCTTC. Based on the CDR3 plus reference TRBV11-2 and TRBJ1-2, the full variable domain is EAGVAQSPRYKIIEKRQSVAFWCNPISGHATLYWYQQILGQGPKLLIQFQNNGVVDDSQLPKDRFSAERLKGVDSTLKIQPAKLEDSAVYLCASSPEGSYGYTFGSGTRLTVV.

This chain connects TRBV7-9 to TRBJ2-1; TRBD2 aligns across 9 bases. In germline, CDR1 is SEHNR, CDR2 FQNEAQ (reference sequence). This CDR3 is 16 amino acids long. Trimming took 0 bases from V and 3 from J; bases not matched to a gene: 3. The CDR3 DNA reads TGTGCCAGCAGCTTAGCGGTACTAGCGGGCTACAATGAGCAGTTCTTC. It yields the protein CASSLAVLAGYNEQFF.

V usage is TRBV7-9 and J usage is TRBJ1-1, with D possibly TRBD1 on 5 matching bases. Germline V CDR1 and CDR2: SEHNR, FQNEAQ (reference sequence). Trimming took off 5 bases at V and 4 bases at J, with 17 bases between the two ends. The CDR3 contains 15 residues. The CDR3 reads CASSPSLRGLTEAFF. The CDR3 DNA sequence: TGTGCCAGCAGCCCTTCTCTAAGGGGTCTCACTGAAGCTTTCTTT.

V and J are TRBV27 and TRBJ2-7; no clear D gene. Trimming cost V 2 bases and J 1 base, with 9 bases left between them. The CDR3 contains 14 residues. CDR1 is MNHEY, CDR2 SMNVEV, per germline (reference sequence). CDR3 in amino acids: CASSLGQFSYEQYF. The CDR3 bases are TGTGCCAGCAGTTTAGGTCAATTTTCCTACGAGCAGTACTTC.

The chain links TRBV7-9 to TRBJ1-1; TRBD1 might be the D (6 bases). The CDR3 loop spans 17 amino acids. Trimming took 3 bases from V and 1 from J, leaving 18 bases between them. CDR1 is SEHNR, CDR2 FQNEAQ, per germline (reference sequence). CDR3 sequence: CASSFLRGGLQNTEAFF. In DNA, the CDR3 is TGTGCCAGCAGCTTCCTACGAGGGGGACTCCAGAACACTGAAGCTTTCTTT. The full variable domain, in which reference TRBV7-9 and TRBJ1-1 provide the parts outside the CDR3, is DTGVSQNPRHKITKRGQNVTFRCDPISEHNRLYWYRQTLGQGPEFLTYFQNEAQLEKSRLLSDRFSAERPKGSFSTLEIQRTEQGDSAMYLCASSFLRGGLQNTEAFFGQGTRLTVV.